The 16 T cell receptor beta chains below come from one sample, sequenced in a study of CD8+ T cells in alopecia areata. Extracted from the samples, RNA was reverse transcribed into cDNA to serve as the sequencing template. Produced via immunoSEQ multiplex PCR; TCRdb's table is partial and in-frame only. The sample carries 180,000 or so clones, about 55% recorded once. Treatment indicated: oral pan-JAK inhibitor, 5-10 mg twice daily. The sequencing here drew on CD8+ T cells sorted from blood, taken at week 24, from a patient treated with tofacitinib. All receptors derive from a human donor with alopecia areata.

This clone was observed many times. The CDR3 DNA reads as TGTGCCAGCAGTGAAGTCGGGAGGGGAAATAGCAATCAGCCCCAGCATTTT. Translated: CASSEVGRGNSNQPQHF. The chain is built from TRBV6-1 and TRBJ1-5; D may be TRBD1 (5 bases). The length of the CDR3 is 17 residues. V lost 1 base and J lost 0, with 13 bases in between. CDR1 and CDR2 from the germline V gene are MNHNS and SASEGT.

The CDR3 region has the DNA TGTGCCAGCAGTTACGGACAGGTGGGCAATGAGCAGTTCTTC. Protein product: CASSYGQVGNEQFF. The chain links TRBV6-6 to TRBJ2-1; 7 nucleotides align to TRBD1. Trimming took 2 bases from V and 6 from J; bases not matched to a gene: 4. The germline CDR1 and CDR2 sequences are MNHNY and SVGAGI (reference sequence). The CDR3 spans 14 residues.

The rearrangement joins TRBV10-2 to TRBJ2-5; D not certain. The CDR3 has 14 residues. Looked up from germline, CDR1 is WSHSY and CDR2 is SAAADI. Trimming shortened V by 0 bases and J by 9 bases, and 14 bases separated the two germline ends. The CDR3 is CASSESWSVEAQYF. DNA for the CDR3: TGCGCCAGCAGTGAGTCGTGGTCGGTCGAGGCCCAGTACTTC.

This clone was seen only a few times. The V call is TRBV19, the J call TRBJ1-1; D unresolved. CDR1 LNHDA and CDR2 SQIVND come from the germline V gene (reference sequence). The CDR3 runs 15 residues. V shed 9 bases and J shed 1 base, with 18 bases lying between them. The CDR3 DNA follows: TGTGCCAGCCGCTTTCCTGACAACAAGAACACTGAAGCTTTCTTT. Translated: CASRFPDNKNTEAFF.

The chain combines TRBV4-3 with TRBJ2-3; possible D gene TRBD1, 6 bases. The V end lost 4 bases, the J end lost 2 bases, and 19 bases lay between the germline ends. CDR1 is LGHNA and CDR2 is YSLEER in the germline V gene. CDR3 size: 17 residues. The CDR3: CASSPSTHRTVTDTQYF. The CDR3 region has the DNA TGCGCCAGCAGCCCCTCCACCCACAGGACAGTCACAGATACGCAGTATTTT.

V is TRBV4-3 and J is TRBJ1-5; no clear D. This CDR3 spans 15 amino acids. Germline V CDR1 and CDR2: LGHNA, YSLEER. V was pared by 0 bases and J by 0 bases, with 6 bases between. As DNA, the CDR3 is TGCGCCAGCAGCCAAGATTTTAATAGCAATCAGCCCCAGCATTTT. This sequence encodes CASSQDFNSNQPQHF.

The chain couples TRBV2 to TRBJ2-3; D uncertain. In germline, CDR1 is SNHLY, CDR2 FYNNEI. This CDR3 contains 12 residues. Trimming stripped 7 bases from V and 5 bases from J, with 10 bases between. The CDR3 spells CASTNTQDTQYF. Written as DNA, the CDR3 is TGTGCCAGCACTAACACCCAAGATACGCAGTATTTT.

To note about this clone: The sample contains more than one DNA sequence encoding this CDR3. V is TRBV15 and J is TRBJ2-3; D is perhaps TRBD1 or TRBD2 (6 bases each). The V gene's germline CDR1 is LNHNV and CDR2 YYDKDF (reference sequence). CDR3 length equals 15 residues. V was cut by 4 bases and J by 0 bases, with 11 bases left in between. The CDR3 sequence is CATSTGASSTDTQYF. The CDR3 nucleotides are TGTGCCACCAGCACGGGGGCGTCTAGCACAGATACGCAGTATTTT. The whole variable domain, remainder taken from reference TRBV15 and TRBJ2-3, is DAMVIQNPRYQVTQFGKPVTLSCSQTLNHNVMYWYQQKSSQAPKLLFHYYDKDFNNEADTPDNFQSRRPNTSFCFLDIRSPGLGDTAMYLCATSTGASSTDTQYFGPGTRLTVL.

As concerns this clone: This specimen includes other DNA sequences encoding the same CDR3. DNA of the CDR3: TGCAGCGTCTTGGGGACCGGGGAGCTGTTTTTT. Translated, it gives CSVLGTGELFF. The rearrangement links TRBV29-1 to TRBJ2-2, with D unclear. V lost 6 bases and J 5 bases, leaving 7 bases between the germline ends. The CDR3 has 11 amino acids. Looked up from germline, CDR1 is SQVTM and CDR2 is ANQGSEA.

This chain uses TRBV5-6 with TRBJ2-1; 7 bases match TRBD2. Unmatched junction bases numbered 5, after V lost 5 bases and J lost 0 bases. The CDR3 runs 15 residues. Germline V CDR1 and CDR2: SGHDT, YYEEEE. CDR3 nucleotides: TGTGCCAGCAGGCGCGGGGGAAGCTCCTACAATGAGCAGTTCTTC. Its translation is CASRRGGSSYNEQFF.

The gene calls are TRBV7-9 and TRBJ2-1; 7 positions match TRBD1. Germline V CDR1 and CDR2: SEHNR, FQNEAQ (reference sequence). The CDR3 is made up of 16 amino acids. After removal of 5 bases from V and 4 bases from J, the junction contained 11 bases not matched to a gene. CDR3 sequence: CASSPPTGSYYNEQFF. The CDR3 DNA follows: TGTGCCAGCAGCCCCCCGACAGGGTCCTATTACAATGAGCAGTTCTTC.

This clone has more than one count but fewer than ten. This chain joins TRBV11-2 and TRBJ2-5; D may match TRBD1 or TRBD2 (6 bases each). V lost 4 bases and J lost 5, with 14 bases in between. In germline, CDR1 is SGHAT, CDR2 FQNNGV. CDR3 length equals 14 residues. As DNA, the CDR3 is TGTGCCAGCAGCTCCCGAGGGGGGCGGGAGACCCAGTACTTC. It translates to CASSSRGGRETQYF.

The chain employs TRBV27 and TRBJ2-7; 7 nucleotides align to TRBD1. The CDR3 has 16 amino acids. The V gene end was trimmed by 5 bases and the J gene end by 3 bases; junction bases not matched to a gene: 13. Germline CDR1 MNHEY, CDR2 SMNVEV (reference sequence). In DNA form, the CDR3 reads TGTGCCAGCAGTGGACGAAAACAGGGGCGCGACTACGAGCAGTACTTC. Amino acids: CASSGRKQGRDYEQYF.

This clone was seen only once. The chain uses TRBV11-2 and TRBJ2-2; D is uncertain. CDR1 and CDR2 from the germline V gene are SGHAT and FQNNGV. CDR3 length: 12 residues. The V and J ends lost 5 bases and 6 bases respectively, with 7 bases between them. As DNA, the CDR3 is TGTGCCAGCAGCCCTAACGCCGGGGAGCTGTTTTTT. As protein: CASSPNAGELFF.

This chain uses TRBV5-1 with TRBJ1-6; the D is unclear. Per the germline V gene, CDR1 is SGHRS and CDR2 is YFSETQ. V lost 2 bases to trimming and J lost 10 bases, with 10 bases between them. This CDR3 has 13 residues. CDR3 residues: CASSFDTSSPLHF. The DNA of the CDR3 is TGCGCCAGCAGCTTTGACACGTCGTCACCCCTCCACTTT. The full variable domain, rest sourced from reference TRBV5-1 and TRBJ1-6, is KAGVTQTPRYLIKTRGQQVTLSCSPISGHRSVSWYQQTPGQGLQFLFEYFSETQRNKGNFPGRFSGRQFSNSRSEMNVSTLELGDSALYLCASSFDTSSPLHFGNGTRLTVT.

J is TRBJ1-1 and V is TRBV13; 10 bases line up with TRBD1. With 4 bases clipped from V and 1 base from J, the junction kept 3 bases outside the gene matches. This CDR3 spans 15 amino acids. CDR1 PRHDT and CDR2 FYEKMQ come from the germline V gene (reference sequence). The CDR3 spells CASSWGTGENTEAFF. As DNA, the CDR3 is TGTGCCAGCAGCTGGGGGACAGGGGAGAACACTGAAGCTTTCTTT.